One sample yielded the 13 T cell receptor beta chains listed below, sequenced in a study of blood T cell repertoires in COVID-19. This table comes from immunoSEQ multiplex PCR, and its TCRdb copy is limited to in-frame clones, with some not included. Among fewer than 400,000 clones listed, around 84% were seen once. Sequences were obtained from peripheral blood. The receptor set was obtained from a woman aged 18-29 years with acute or convalescent COVID-19.

The chain employs TRBV18 and TRBJ2-1; D not certain. Trimming left V 3 bases short and J 5 bases short, with 8 bases between. Germline CDR1 KGHSH, CDR2 LQKENI. This CDR3 contains 13 residues. CDR3 DNA: TGTGCCAGCTCACCTAATCCTAACAATGAGCAGTTCTTC. Its translation is CASSPNPNNEQFF. Based on the CDR3 plus reference TRBV18 and TRBJ2-1, the full variable domain is NAGVMQNPRHLVRRRGQEARLRCSPMKGHSHVYWYRQLPEEGLKFMVYLQKENIIDESGMPKERFSAEFPKEGPSILRIQQVVRGDSAAYFCASSPNPNNEQFFGPGTRLTVL.

The chain uses TRBV29-1 and TRBJ2-3, with a weak D call TRBD2 (5 bases). The CDR3 extends over 15 amino acids. The ends were cut back, 0 bases at V and 0 bases at J, with 10 bases in the middle. Germline lookup yields CDR1 SQVTM and CDR2 ANQGSEA. This CDR3 reads CSVEDSLASTDTQYF. CDR3 in DNA: TGCAGCGTTGAAGATAGCCTAGCTAGCACAGATACGCAGTATTTT.

This clone appeared a few times. The chain combines TRBV5-4 with TRBJ2-3; weak D call: TRBD2 (6 bases). V lost 6 bases, J lost 1 base, and 15 bases lay in between. Germline values: CDR1 SGHNT, CDR2 YYREEE (reference sequence). This CDR3 is built from 15 residues. In DNA form, the CDR3 reads TGTGCCAGCACCCCGTACGGGAGCCGCACAGATACGCAGTATTTT. Translating it yields CASTPYGSRTDTQYF. Supplemented by reference TRBV5-4 and TRBJ2-3, the full variable domain reads ETGVTQSPTHLIKTRGQQVTLRCSSQSGHNTVSWYQQALGQGPQFIFQYYREEENGRGNFPPRFSGLQFPNYSSELNVNALELDDSALYLCASTPYGSRTDTQYFGPGTRLTVL.

The chain employs TRBV2 and TRBJ1-5; possibly TRBD1 for D (5 bases). CDR1 is SNHLY, CDR2 FYNNEI, per germline. CDR3 size: 17 residues. V dropped 6 bases and J dropped 6 bases, with 24 bases sitting between them. The CDR3 is CASRDGRGIGGTQPQHF. CDR3 coding DNA: TGTGCCAGCAGGGATGGAAGGGGAATAGGTGGAACTCAGCCCCAGCATTTT.

The rearrangement joins TRBV5-3 to TRBJ2-5; TRBD2 aligns across 13 bases. TRBV5-3 is marked as an open reading frame, function uncertain. There are 16 residues in the CDR3. V dropped 4 bases and J dropped 3; count of bases not matched to a gene: 6. CDR3 region: CARSPGTSGMEETQYF. In DNA, the CDR3 is TGTGCCAGAAGCCCAGGGACTAGCGGGATGGAAGAGACCCAGTACTTC.

The chain carries TRBV4-2 and TRBJ2-7; 10 nucleotides agree with TRBD2. The CDR3 runs 15 residues. Germline V gene sequence: CDR1 LGHNA, CDR2 YNFKEQ. V lost 0 bases, J lost 5 bases, and 4 bases stayed unmatched. CDR3 sequence reads: CASSQDSGRDDEQYF. CDR3 bases: TGTGCCAGCAGCCAAGACAGCGGGAGGGACGACGAGCAGTACTTC.

The chain has TRBV5-1 and TRBJ1-1; D is uncertain. The CDR3 is made up of 13 amino acids. CDR1 is SGHRS and CDR2 is YFSETQ in the germline V gene. The V gene lost 3 bases and the J gene lost 4 bases, with 10 bases spanning the gap. CDR3 DNA sequence: TGCGCCAGCAGCTCGGAGGGTGTCACTGAAGCTTTCTTT. Protein sequence: CASSSEGVTEAFF. The whole variable domain, remainder taken from reference TRBV5-1 and TRBJ1-1, is KAGVTQTPRYLIKTRGQQVTLSCSPISGHRSVSWYQQTPGQGLQFLFEYFSETQRNKGNFPGRFSGRQFSNSRSEMNVSTLELGDSALYLCASSSEGVTEAFFGQGTRLTVV.

Here the CDR3 DNA reads TGTGCCAGCTCACCGACGGACAGGGGAAGTAGGACCCAGCATTTT. It specifies CASSPTDRGSRTQHF. The rearrangement links TRBV18 to TRBJ1-5; 9 positions agree with TRBD1. The germline V gene encodes CDR1 KGHSH and CDR2 LQKENI. V trimming: 3 bases; J trimming: 11 bases; junction bases outside the gene matches: 11. This CDR3 is 15 amino acids long.

The chain employs TRBV12-5 and TRBJ1-1, with TRBD1 matching over 7 bases. Germline V CDR1 and CDR2: LGHNT, FRNRAP. The trim removed 4 bases at V and 1 base at J, leaving 6 bases unmatched. This CDR3 is 15 amino acids long. CDR3: CASGWEDRTNTEAFF. CDR3 nucleotide sequence: TGTGCTAGTGGTTGGGAGGACAGGACGAACACTGAAGCTTTCTTT.

The table lists this clone with a count of one. V is TRBV11-1 and J is TRBJ1-6; maybe TRBD1 (6 bases). Between the trimmed V and J ends, which lost 1 base and 11 bases, there was a span of 12 bases. CDR3 size: 14 residues. CDR1 SGHAT and CDR2 FQDESV come from the germline V gene (reference sequence). The CDR3 DNA follows: TGTGCCAGCAGCTTAGAACAGGGAGTGACACCCCTCCACTTT. Protein sequence: CASSLEQGVTPLHF.

This clone has only a few counts. The chain recombines TRBV3-1 (or the pseudogene TRBV3-2) with TRBJ2-1, with 8 positions matching TRBD2. Germline CDR1 LGHDT, CDR2 YNNKEL (reference sequence). This CDR3 has 15 residues. The trim removed 0 bases at V and 7 bases at J, leaving 5 bases unmatched. CDR3 residues: CASSQDASGSNEQFF. The CDR3 nucleotides are TGTGCCAGCAGCCAAGATGCCAGCGGGAGTAATGAGCAGTTCTTC.

V and J are TRBV28 and TRBJ1-6, with D perhaps TRBD1 (5 bases). The CDR3 consists of 16 residues. Germline CDR1 MDHEN, CDR2 SYDVKM. The V gene lost 2 bases and the J gene lost 9 bases, with 17 bases spanning the gap. This chain's CDR3 is CASSLDSGRTASPLHF. In DNA form, the CDR3 reads TGTGCCAGCAGTTTAGATTCAGGGAGGACGGCTTCACCCCTCCACTTT.

The chain recombines TRBV7-2 with TRBJ2-3, with a weak D call TRBD2 (6 bases). The CDR3 runs to 13 residues. The ends were cut back, 2 bases at V and 10 bases at J, with 13 bases in the middle. CDR1 and CDR2 from the germline V gene are SGHTA and FQGNSA. In nucleotides, the CDR3 is TGTGCCAGCAGCTTAACGCGGGGAGACCCGCAGTATTTT. This encodes CASSLTRGDPQYF.